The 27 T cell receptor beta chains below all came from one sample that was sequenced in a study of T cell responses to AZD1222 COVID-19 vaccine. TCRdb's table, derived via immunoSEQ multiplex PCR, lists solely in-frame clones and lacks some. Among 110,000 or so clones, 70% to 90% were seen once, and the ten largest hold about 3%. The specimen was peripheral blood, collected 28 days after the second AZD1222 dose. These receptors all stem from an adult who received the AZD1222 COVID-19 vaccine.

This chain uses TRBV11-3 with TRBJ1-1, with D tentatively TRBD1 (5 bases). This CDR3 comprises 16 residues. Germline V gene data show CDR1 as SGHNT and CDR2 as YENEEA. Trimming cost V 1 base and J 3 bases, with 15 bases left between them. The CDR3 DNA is TGTGCCAGCAGCTTAGGCGGGGGAGGTAGCGACACTGAAGCTTTCTTT. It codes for CASSLGGGGSDTEAFF.

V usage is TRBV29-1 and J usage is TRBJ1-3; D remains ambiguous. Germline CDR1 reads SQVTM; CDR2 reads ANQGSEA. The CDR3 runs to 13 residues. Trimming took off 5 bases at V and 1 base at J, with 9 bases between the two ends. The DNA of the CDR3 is TGCAGCGTTAAAAGGGATTCTGGAAACACCATATATTTT. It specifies CSVKRDSGNTIYF.

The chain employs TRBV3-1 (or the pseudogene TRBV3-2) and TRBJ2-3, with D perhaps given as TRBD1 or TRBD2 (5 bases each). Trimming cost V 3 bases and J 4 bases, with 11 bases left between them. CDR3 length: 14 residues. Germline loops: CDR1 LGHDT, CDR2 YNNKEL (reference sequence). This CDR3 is CASSHFREPDTQYF. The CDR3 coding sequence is TGTGCCAGCAGCCACTTCAGGGAGCCAGATACGCAGTATTTT.

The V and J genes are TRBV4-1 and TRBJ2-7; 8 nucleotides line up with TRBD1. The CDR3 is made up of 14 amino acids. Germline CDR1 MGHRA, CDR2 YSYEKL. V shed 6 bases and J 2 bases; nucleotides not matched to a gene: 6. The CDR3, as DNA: TGCGCCAGCAGTATGGACAGGGTGACCTACGAGCAGTACTTC. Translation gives CASSMDRVTYEQYF.

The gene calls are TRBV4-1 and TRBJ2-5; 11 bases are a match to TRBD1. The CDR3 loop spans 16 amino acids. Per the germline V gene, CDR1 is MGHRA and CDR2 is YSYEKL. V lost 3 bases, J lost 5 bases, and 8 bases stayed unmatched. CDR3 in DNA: TGCGCCAGCAGCCATGACGGACAGGGGGCTCGGGAGACCCAGTACTTC. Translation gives CASSHDGQGARETQYF.

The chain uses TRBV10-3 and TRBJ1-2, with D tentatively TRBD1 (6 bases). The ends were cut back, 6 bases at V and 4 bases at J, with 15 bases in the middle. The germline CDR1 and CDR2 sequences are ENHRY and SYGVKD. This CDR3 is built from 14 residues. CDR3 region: CAIRAGATSYGYTF. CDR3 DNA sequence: TGTGCCATCAGAGCAGGGGCCACCAGCTATGGCTACACCTTC.

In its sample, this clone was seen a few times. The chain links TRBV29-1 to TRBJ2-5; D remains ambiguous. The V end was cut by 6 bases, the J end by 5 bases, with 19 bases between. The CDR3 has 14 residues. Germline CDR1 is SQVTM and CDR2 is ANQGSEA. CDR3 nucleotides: TGCAGCGTCCCCTTGCTGTGGCCAAGGGAGACCCAGTACTTC. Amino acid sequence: CSVPLLWPRETQYF.

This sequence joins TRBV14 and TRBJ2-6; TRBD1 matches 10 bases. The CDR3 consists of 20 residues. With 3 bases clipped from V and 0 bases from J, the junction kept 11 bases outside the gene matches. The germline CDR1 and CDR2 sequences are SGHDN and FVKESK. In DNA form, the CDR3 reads TGTGCCAGCAGCCACTACGGAGGGACAGGGGTTTTCTCTGGGGCCAACGTCCTGACTTTC. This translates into CASSHYGGTGVFSGANVLTF.

The CDR3 region has the DNA TGTGCCAGTAGTCAAGGGAGACGTAATGAAAAACTGTTTTTT. Amino acid sequence: CASSQGRRNEKLFF. The chain is built from TRBV19 and TRBJ1-4; no reliable D call. There are 14 residues in the CDR3. V was shortened by 5 bases and J by 4 bases, with 11 bases between the two germline ends. CDR1 is LNHDA, CDR2 SQIVND, per germline (reference sequence).

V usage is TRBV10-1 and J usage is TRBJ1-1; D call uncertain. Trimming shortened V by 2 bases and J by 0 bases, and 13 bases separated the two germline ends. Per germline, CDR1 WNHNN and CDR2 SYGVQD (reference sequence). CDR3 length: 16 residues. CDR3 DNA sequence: TGCGCCAGCAGTGAGAAGGTCCAGCCTATGAACACTGAAGCTTTCTTT. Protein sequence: CASSEKVQPMNTEAFF.

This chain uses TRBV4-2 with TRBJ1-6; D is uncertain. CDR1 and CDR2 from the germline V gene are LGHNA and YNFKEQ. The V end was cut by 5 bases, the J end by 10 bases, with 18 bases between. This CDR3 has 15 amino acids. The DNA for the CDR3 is TGTGCCAGCAGCTTCTTTTTCCGGGTGTCATCACCCCTCCACTTT. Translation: CASSFFFRVSSPLHF.

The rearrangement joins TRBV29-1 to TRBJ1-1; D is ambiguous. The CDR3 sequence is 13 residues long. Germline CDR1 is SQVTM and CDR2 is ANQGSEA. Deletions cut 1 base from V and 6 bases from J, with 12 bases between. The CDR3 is CSVEVYYGAEAFF. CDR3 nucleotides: TGCAGCGTTGAAGTTTACTACGGGGCTGAAGCTTTCTTT.

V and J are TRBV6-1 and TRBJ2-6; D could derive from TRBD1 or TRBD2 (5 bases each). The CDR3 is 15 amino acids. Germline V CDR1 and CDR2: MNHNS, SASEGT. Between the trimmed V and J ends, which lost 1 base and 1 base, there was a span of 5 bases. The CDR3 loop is CASSEGGSGANVLTF. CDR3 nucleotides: TGTGCCAGCAGTGAAGGGGGGTCTGGGGCCAACGTCCTGACTTTC.

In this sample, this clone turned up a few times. CDR3 region: CASSPTGGGTGELFF. The CDR3 DNA reads as TGTGCCAGCAGCCCAACAGGGGGTGGCACCGGGGAGCTGTTTTTT. The chain has TRBV5-4 and TRBJ2-2; 8 bases map to TRBD1. This CDR3 has 15 residues. Germline trimming cut 4 bases from V and 4 bases from J; bases unmatched to any gene: 6. Germline V CDR1 and CDR2: SGHNT, YYREEE (reference sequence).

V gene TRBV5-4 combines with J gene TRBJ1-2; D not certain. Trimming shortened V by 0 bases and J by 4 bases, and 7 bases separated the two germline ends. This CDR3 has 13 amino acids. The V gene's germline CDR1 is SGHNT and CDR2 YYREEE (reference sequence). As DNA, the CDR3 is TGTGCCAGCAGCTTGGGGCGGCCCTATGGCTACACCTTC. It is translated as CASSLGRPYGYTF.

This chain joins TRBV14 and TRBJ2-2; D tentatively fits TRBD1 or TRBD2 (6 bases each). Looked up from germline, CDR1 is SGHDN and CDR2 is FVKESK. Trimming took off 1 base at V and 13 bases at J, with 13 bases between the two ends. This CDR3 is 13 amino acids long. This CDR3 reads CASSQVGGRGLFF. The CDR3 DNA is TGTGCCAGCAGCCAAGTAGGGGGGCGTGGGCTGTTTTTT.

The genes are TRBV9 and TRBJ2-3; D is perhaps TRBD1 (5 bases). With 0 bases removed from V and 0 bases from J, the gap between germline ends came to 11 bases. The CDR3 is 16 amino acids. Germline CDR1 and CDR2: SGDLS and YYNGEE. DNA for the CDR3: TGTGCCAGCAGCGTAGAAGGGGTGGGTAGCACAGATACGCAGTATTTT. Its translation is CASSVEGVGSTDTQYF.

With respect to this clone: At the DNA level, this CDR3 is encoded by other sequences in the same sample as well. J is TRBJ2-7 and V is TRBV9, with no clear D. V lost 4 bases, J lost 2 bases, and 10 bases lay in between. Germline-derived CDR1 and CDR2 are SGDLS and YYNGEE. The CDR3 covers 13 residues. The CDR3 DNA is TGTGCCAGCAGCTTGGCTCCGACCTACGAGCAGTACTTC. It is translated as CASSLAPTYEQYF.

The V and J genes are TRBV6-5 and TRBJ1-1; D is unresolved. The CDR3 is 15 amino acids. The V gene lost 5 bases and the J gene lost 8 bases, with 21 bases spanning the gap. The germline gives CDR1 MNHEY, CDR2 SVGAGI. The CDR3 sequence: CASSPAGVLKSEAFF. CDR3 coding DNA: TGTGCCAGCAGTCCTGCCGGGGTCTTAAAGTCCGAAGCTTTCTTT.

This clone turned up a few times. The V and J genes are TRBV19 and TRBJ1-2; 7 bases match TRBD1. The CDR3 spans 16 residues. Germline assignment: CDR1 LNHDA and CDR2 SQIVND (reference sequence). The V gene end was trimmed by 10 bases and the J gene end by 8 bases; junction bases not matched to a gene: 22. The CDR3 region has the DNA TGTGCCACTCCGAAACTCTCGATTACAGGGGTAGAGGGCTACACCTTC. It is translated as CATPKLSITGVEGYTF.

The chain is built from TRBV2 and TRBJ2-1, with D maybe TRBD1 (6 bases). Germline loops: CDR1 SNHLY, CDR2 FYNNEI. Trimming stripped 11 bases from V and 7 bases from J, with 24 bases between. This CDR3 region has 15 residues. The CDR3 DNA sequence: TGTGCCGGCTTCCAGGGGATAGGGGGTTCGAATGAGCAGTTCTTC. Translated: CAGFQGIGGSNEQFF.

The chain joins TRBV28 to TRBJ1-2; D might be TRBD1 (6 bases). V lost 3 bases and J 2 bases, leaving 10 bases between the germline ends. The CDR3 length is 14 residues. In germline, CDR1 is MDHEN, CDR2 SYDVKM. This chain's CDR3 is CASSFPTGNYGYTF. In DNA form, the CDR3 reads TGTGCCAGCAGTTTTCCTACAGGGAACTATGGCTACACCTTC.

The CDR3, as DNA: TGTGCCAGCAGTTTAGGGACAGTCTATGGCTACACCTTC. It codes for CASSLGTVYGYTF. This sequence joins TRBV12-3 or TRBV12-4 and TRBJ1-2; possibly TRBD1 for D (6 bases). Trimming stripped 1 base from V and 4 bases from J, with 7 bases between. CDR3 length equals 13 residues.

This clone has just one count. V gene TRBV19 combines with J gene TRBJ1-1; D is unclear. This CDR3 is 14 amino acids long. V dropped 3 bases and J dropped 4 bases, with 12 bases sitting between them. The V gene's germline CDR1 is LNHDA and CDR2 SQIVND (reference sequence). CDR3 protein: CASSIGGYGTEAFF. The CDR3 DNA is TGTGCCAGTAGTATCGGAGGGTACGGCACTGAAGCTTTCTTT.

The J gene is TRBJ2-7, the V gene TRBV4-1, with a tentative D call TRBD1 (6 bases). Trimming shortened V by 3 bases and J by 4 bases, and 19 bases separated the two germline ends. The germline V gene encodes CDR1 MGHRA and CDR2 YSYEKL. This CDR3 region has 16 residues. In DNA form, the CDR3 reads TGCGCCAGCAGCCAGGGGGCGTCGGACAGATTGTACGAGCAGTACTTC. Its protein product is CASSQGASDRLYEQYF.

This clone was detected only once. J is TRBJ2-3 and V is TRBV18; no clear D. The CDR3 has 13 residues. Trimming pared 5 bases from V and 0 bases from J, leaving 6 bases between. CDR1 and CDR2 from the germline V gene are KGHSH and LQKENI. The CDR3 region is CASSLGSTDTQYF. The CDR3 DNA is TGTGCCAGCTCATTAGGGAGCACAGATACGCAGTATTTT. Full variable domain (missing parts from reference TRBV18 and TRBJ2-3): NAGVMQNPRHLVRRRGQEARLRCSPMKGHSHVYWYRQLPEEGLKFMVYLQKENIIDESGMPKERFSAEFPKEGPSILRIQQVVRGDSAAYFCASSLGSTDTQYFGPGTRLTVL.

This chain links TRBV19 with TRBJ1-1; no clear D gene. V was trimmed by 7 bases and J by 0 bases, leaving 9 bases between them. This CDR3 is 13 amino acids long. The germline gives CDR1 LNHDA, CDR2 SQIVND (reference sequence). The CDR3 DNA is TGTGCCAGTATACCGGGGTTGAACACTGAAGCTTTCTTT. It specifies CASIPGLNTEAFF. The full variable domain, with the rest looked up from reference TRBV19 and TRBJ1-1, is DGGITQSPKYLFRKEGQNVTLSCEQNLNHDAMYWYRQDPGQGLRLIYYSQIVNDFQKGDIAEGYSVSREKKESFPLTVTSAQKNPTAFYLCASIPGLNTEAFFGQGTRLTVV.